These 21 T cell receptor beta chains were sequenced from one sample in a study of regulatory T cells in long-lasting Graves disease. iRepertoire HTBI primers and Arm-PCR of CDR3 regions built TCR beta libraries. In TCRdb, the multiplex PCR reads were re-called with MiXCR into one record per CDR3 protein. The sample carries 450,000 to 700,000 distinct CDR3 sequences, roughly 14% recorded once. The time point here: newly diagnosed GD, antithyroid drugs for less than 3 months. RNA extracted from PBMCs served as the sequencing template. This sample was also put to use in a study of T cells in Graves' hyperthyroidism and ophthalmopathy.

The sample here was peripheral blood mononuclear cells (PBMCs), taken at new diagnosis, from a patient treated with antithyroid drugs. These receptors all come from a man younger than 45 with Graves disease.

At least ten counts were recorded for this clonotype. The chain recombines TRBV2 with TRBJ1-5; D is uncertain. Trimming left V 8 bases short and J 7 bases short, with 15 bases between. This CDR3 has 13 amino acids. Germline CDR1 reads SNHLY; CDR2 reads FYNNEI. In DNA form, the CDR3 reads TGTGCCAGCCGCGCGGGAAAGGGACAGCCCCAGCATTTT. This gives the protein CASRAGKGQPQHF.

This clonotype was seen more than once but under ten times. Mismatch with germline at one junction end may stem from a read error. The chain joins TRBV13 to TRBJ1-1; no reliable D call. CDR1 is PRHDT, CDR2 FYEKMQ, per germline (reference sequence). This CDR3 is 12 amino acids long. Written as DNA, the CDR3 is TGTGCCAGCAGCTTTAGGAACGCTGAAGCTTTCTTT. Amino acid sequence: CASSFRNAEAFF.

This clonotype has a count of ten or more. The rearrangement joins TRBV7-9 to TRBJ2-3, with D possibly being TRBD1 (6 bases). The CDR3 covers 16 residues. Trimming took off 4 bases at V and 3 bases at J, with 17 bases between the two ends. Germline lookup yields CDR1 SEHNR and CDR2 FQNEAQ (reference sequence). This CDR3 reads CASSSALAQGTDTQYF. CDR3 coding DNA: TGTGCCAGCAGCTCCGCCTTAGCTCAGGGGACAGATACGCAGTATTTT.

For the CDR3, the DNA is TGTGCCAGCAGCCAATTACTAGCTAATGAGCAGTTCTTC. This sequence encodes CASSQLLANEQFF. The gene calls are TRBV14 and TRBJ2-1, with D possibly matching TRBD2 (6 bases). With 2 bases removed from V and 7 bases from J, the gap between germline ends came to 9 bases. Germline values: CDR1 SGHDN, CDR2 FVKESK. The CDR3 consists of 13 residues.

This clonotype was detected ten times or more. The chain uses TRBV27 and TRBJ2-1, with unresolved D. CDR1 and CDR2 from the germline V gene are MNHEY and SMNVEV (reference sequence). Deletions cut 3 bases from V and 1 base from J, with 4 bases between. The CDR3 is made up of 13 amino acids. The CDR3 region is CASSLHSYNEQFF. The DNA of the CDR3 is TGTGCCAGCAGTTTGCATTCCTACAATGAGCAGTTCTTC.

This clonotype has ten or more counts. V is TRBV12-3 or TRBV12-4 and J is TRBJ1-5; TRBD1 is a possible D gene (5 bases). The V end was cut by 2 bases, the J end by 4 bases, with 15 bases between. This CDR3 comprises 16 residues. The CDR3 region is CASSLTFRDRNQPQHF. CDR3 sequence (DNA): TGTGCCAGCAGTTTAACCTTCCGGGACCGAAATCAGCCCCAGCATTTT.

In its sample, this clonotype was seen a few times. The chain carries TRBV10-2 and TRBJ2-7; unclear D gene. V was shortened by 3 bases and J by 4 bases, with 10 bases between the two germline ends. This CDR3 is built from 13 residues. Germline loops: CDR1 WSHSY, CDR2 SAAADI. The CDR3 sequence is CASSDRVRYEQYF. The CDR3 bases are TGCGCCAGCAGTGACCGGGTAAGATACGAGCAGTACTTC.

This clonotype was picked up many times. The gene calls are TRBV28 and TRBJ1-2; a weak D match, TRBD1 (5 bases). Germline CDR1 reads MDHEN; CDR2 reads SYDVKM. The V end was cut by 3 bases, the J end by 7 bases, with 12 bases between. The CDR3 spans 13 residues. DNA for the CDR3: TGTGCCAGCAGTTTCCGGGGCTTTTTTGGCTACACCTTC. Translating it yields CASSFRGFFGYTF.

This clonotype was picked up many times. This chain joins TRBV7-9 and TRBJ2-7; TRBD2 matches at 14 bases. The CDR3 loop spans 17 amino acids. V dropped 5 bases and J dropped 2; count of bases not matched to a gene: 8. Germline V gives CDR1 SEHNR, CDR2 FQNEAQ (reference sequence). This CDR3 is CASSPRGGLAGAYEQYF. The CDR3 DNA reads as TGTGCCAGCAGCCCGAGGGGGGGACTAGCGGGAGCCTACGAGCAGTACTTC.

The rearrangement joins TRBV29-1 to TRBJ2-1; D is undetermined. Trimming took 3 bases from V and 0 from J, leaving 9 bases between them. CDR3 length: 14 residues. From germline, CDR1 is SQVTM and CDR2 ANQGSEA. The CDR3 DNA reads TGCAGCGTTGATACACCCGACTCCTACAATGAGCAGTTCTTC. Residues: CSVDTPDSYNEQFF.

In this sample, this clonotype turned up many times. CDR3 loop: CASSHGRPNEQFF. The CDR3 bases are TGTGCCAGCTCACACGGGAGGCCCAATGAGCAGTTCTTC. The chain carries TRBV18 and TRBJ2-1; TRBD2 matches 7 bases. V lost 4 bases to trimming and J lost 6 bases; unmatched junction nucleotides: 3. CDR1 and CDR2 (germline): KGHSH, LQKENI. The CDR3 is made up of 13 amino acids.

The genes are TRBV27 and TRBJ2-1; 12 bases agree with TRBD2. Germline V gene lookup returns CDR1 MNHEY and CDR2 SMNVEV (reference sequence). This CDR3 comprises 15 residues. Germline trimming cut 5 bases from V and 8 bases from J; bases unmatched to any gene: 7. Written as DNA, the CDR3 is TGTGCCAGCAGTACCGGGACTAGCGGGTTGGATGAGCAGTTCTTC. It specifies CASSTGTSGLDEQFF.

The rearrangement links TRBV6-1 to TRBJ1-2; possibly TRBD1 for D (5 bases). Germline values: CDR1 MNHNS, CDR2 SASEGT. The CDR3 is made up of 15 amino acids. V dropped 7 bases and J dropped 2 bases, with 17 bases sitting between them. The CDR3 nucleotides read TGTGCCAGCAAATGGGACGCTATGGGGAACTATGGCTACACCTTC. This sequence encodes CASKWDAMGNYGYTF.

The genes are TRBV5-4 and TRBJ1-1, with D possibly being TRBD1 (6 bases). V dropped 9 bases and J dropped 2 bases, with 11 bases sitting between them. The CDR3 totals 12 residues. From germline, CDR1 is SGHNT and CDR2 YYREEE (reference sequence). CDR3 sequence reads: CATGQSNTEAFF. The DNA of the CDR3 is TGTGCCACTGGACAGTCCAACACTGAAGCTTTCTTT.

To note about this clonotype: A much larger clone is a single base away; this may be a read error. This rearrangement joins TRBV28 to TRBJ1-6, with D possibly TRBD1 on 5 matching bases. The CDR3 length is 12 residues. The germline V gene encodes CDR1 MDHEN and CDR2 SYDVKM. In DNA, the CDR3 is TGTGCCGGCAGGGACGGGAATTCACCCCTCCACTTT. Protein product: CAGRDGNSPLHF.

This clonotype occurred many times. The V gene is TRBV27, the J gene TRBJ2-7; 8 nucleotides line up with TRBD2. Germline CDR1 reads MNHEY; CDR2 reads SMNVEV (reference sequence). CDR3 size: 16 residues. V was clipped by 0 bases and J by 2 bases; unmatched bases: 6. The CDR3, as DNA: TGTGCCAGCAGTTTATCGATGGCTAGCGGGCCCTACGAGCAGTACTTC. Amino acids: CASSLSMASGPYEQYF.

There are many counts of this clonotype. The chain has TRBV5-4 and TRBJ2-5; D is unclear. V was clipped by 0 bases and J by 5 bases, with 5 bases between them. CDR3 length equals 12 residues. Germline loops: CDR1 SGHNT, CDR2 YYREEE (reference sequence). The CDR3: CASSLAAETQYF. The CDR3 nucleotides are TGTGCCAGCAGCTTGGCCGCGGAGACCCAGTACTTC. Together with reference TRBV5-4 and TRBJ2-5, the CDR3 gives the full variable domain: ETGVTQSPTHLIKTRGQQVTLRCSSQSGHNTVSWYQQALGQGPQFIFQYYREEENGRGNFPPRFSGLQFPNYSSELNVNALELDDSALYLCASSLAAETQYFGPGTRLLVL.

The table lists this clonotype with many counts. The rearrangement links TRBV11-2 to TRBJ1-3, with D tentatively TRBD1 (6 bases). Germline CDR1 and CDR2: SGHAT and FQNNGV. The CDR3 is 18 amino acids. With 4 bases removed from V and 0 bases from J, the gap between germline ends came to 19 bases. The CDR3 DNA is TGTGCCAGCAGCTCGACATCACAGGGCCGGATCTCTGGAAACACCATATATTTT. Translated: CASSSTSQGRISGNTIYF.

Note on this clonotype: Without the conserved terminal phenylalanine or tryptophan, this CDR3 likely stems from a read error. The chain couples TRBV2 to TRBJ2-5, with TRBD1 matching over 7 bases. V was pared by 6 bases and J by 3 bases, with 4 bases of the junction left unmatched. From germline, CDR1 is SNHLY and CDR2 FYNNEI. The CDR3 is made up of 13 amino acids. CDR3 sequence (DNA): TGTGCCAGCAGACGGACAGGCAAAGAGACCCAGTACTCC. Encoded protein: CASRRTGKETQYS.

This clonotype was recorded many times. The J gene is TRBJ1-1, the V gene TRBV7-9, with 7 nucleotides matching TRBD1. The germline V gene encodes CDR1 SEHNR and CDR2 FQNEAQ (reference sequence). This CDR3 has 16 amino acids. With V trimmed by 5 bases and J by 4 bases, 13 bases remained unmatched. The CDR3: CASSRRGQGGGTEAFF. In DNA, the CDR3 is TGTGCCAGCAGCCGAAGGGGGCAGGGAGGGGGCACTGAAGCTTTCTTT.

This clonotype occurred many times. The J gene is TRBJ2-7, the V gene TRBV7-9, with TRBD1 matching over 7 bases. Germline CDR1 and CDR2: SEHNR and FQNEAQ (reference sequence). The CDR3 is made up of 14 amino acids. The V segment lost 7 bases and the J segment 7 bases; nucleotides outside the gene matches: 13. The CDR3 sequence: CASNSKDRAGEQYF. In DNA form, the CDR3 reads TGTGCCAGCAACTCAAAAGACAGGGCAGGTGAGCAGTACTTC. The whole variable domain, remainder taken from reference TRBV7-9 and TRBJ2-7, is DTGVSQNPRHKITKRGQNVTFRCDPISEHNRLYWYRQTLGQGPEFLTYFQNEAQLEKSRLLSDRFSAERPKGSFSTLEIQRTEQGDSAMYLCASNSKDRAGEQYFGPGTRLTVT.